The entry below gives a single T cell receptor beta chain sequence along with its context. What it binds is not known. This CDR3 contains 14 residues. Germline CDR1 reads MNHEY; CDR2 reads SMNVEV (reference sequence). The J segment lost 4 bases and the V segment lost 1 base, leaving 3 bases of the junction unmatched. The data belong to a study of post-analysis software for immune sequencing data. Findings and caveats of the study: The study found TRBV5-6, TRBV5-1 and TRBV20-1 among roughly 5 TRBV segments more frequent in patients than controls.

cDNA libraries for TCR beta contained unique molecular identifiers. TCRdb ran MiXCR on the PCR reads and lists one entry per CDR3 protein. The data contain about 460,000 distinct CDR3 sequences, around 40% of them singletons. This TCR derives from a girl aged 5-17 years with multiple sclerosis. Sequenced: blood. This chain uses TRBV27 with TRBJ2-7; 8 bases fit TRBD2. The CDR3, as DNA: TGTGCCAGCAGTTTATACGGGAGGGAATACGAGCAGTACTTC. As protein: CASSLYGREYEQYF.